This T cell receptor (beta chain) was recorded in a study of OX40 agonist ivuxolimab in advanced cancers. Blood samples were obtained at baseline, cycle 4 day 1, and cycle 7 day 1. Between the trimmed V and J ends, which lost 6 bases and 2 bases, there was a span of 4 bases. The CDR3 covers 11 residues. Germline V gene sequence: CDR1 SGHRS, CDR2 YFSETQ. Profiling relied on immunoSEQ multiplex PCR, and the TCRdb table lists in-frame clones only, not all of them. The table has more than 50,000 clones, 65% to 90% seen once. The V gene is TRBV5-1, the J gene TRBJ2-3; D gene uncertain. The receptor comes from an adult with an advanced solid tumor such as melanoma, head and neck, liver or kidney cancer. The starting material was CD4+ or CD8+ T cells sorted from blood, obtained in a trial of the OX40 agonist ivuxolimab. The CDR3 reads CASTNTDTQYF. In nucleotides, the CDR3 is TGCGCCAGCACTAACACAGATACGCAGTATTTT.